This TCR beta chain was documented in a study of T cells after yellow fever vaccination. Turning to the study itself: In the case of low-cell-number fractions, SMART-Seq v4 Ultra Low Input was used for preparation.

The germline V gene encodes CDR1 DFQATT and CDR2 SNEGSKA (reference sequence). This CDR3 has 15 residues. Trimming left V 2 bases short and J 3 bases short, with 14 bases between. Whole-study results and caveats: One caveat is that FACS-sorted repertoires could contain abundant clonotypes contaminating from the bulk population. Detected again after the booster were most primary-vaccination clones, at 95% to 96% CD4 and 70% to 90% CD8.

In making TCR cDNA, 5'RACE template switching added a universal primer site and UMIs to it. In TCRdb, the 5' RACE reads were re-called with MiXCR into one record per CDR3 protein. The table has hundreds of thousands of distinct CDR3 sequences, approximately 19% seen once. For this clonotype: As yet, its antigen is unknown.

The chain has TRBV20-1 and TRBJ2-1; D may be TRBD2 (7 bases). The source of this sequence is a man between 18 and 29 years old who received the YFV17D yellow fever vaccine. The input for sequencing was PBMCs, taken before the yellow fever booster vaccination. The CDR3 bases are TGCAGTGCTAGAATCCCGGGGGGCATCTACAATGAGCAGTTCTTC. Its translation: CSARIPGGIYNEQFF.